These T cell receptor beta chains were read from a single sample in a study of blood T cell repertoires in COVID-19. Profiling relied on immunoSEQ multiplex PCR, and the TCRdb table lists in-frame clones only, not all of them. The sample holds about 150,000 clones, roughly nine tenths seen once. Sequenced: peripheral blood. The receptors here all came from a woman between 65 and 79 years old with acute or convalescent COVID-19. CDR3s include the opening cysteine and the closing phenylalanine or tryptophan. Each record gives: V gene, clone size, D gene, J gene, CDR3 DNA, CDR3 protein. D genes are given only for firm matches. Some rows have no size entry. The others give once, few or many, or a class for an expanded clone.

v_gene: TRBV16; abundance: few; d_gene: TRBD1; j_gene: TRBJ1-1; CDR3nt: TGTGCCAGCAGCCAAAAGACATCGGGGGGACAGGGGGCAGCTTTCTTT; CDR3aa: CASSQKTSGGQGAAFF
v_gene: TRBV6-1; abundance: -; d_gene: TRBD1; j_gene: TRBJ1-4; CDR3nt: TGTGCCAGCAGTGATCCAGGGGGCTGGGAAAAACTGTTTTTT; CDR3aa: CASSDPGGWEKLFF
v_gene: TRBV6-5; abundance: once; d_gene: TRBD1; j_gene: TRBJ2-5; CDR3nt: TGTGCCAGCAGTTACAGGCGGACAGGGGTGGAGACCCAGTACTTC; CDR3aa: CASSYRRTGVETQYF
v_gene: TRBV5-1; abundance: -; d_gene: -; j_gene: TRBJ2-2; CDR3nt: TGCGCCAGCTTCTTTGGACACACGCTACCGAACACCGGGGAGCTGTTTTTT; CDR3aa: CASFFGHTLPNTGELFF
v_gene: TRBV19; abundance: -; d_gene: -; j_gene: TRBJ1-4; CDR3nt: TGTGCCAGTAGTCCCGGGGAAGGAGAAGAAAAACTGTTTTTT; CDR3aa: CASSPGEGEEKLFF
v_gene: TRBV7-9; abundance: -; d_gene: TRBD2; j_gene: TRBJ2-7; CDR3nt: TGTGCCAGCAGCTCCCCCGCTAACGGGGGGGCGGGCGAGCAGTACTTC; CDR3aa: CASSSPANGGAGEQYF
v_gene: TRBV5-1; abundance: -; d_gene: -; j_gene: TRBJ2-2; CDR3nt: TGCGCCAGCAGCCCTCCAGGCCGAGAGGGTACCGGGGAGCTGTTTTTT; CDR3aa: CASSPPGREGTGELFF
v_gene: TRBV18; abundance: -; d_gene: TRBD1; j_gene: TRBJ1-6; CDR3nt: TGTGCCAGCTCACGACAGGGGGCCATGGGTAATTCACCCCTCCACTTT; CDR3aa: CASSRQGAMGNSPLHF
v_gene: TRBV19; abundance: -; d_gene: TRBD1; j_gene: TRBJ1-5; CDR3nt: TGTGCCAGTAGTCGGACAGGGCTGGGGTTGTCCTGGCAGCCCCAGCATTTT; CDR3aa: CASSRTGLGLSWQPQHF
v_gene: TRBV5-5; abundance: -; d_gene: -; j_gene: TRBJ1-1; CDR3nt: TGTGCCAGCAGCCCGATGCTTGGGCCGTCGGACACTGAAGCTTTCTTT; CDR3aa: CASSPMLGPSDTEAFF
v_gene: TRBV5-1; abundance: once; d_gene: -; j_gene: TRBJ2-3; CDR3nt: TGCGCCAGCAGCTTGGGAGGGGCGGGGCACAGGGATACGCAGTATTTT; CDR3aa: CASSLGGAGHRDTQYF
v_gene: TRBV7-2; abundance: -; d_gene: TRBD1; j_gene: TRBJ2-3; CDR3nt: TGTGCCAGCAGCTGGGACAGCTCCACAGATACGCAGTATTTT; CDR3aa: CASSWDSSTDTQYF
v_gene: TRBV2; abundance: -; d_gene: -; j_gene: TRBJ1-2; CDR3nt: TGTGCCAGCAGATTGGTAGGGGCACGCCCGTATGGCTACACCTTC; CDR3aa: CASRLVGARPYGYTF
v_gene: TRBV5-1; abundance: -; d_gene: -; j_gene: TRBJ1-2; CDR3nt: TGCGCCAGCAGCTTGGACGCGGTGGGCTACACCTTC; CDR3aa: CASSLDAVGYTF
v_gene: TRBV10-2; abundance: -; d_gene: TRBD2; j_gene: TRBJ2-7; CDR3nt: TGCGCCAGCAGTTCGCGGGGGACCGAGCAGTACTTC; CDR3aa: CASSSRGTEQYF
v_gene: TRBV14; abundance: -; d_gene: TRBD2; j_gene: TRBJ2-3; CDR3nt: TGTGCCAGCAGCCATCTAGCGGGGACTTCTTCCGGGCGTCAGTATTTT; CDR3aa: CASSHLAGTSSGRQYF
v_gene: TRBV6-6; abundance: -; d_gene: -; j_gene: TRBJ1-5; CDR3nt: TGTGCTACAGGAGAGCCCCAGCATTTT; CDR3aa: CATGEPQHF
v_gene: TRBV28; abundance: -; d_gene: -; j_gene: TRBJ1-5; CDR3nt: TGTGCCAGCAGACCTACAGATTATAGCAATCAGCCCCAGCATTTT; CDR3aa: CASRPTDYSNQPQHF
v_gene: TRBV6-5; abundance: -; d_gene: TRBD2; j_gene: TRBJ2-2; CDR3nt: TGTGCCAGCACGGGAGGGGCCGCGAACACCGGGGAGCTGTTTTTT; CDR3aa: CASTGGAANTGELFF
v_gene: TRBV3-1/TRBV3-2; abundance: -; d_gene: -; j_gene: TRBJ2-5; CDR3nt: TGTGCCAGCAGCCAAGGGGCACGTGTTGGTCAAGAGACCCAGTACTTC; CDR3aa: CASSQGARVGQETQYF
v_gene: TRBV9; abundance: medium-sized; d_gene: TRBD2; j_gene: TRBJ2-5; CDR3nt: TGTGCCAGCAGCGTAAGGGGGAGCGGGGGGGCCCAAGAGACCCAGTACTTC; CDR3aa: CASSVRGSGGAQETQYF
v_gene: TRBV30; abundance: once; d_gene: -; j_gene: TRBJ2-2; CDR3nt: TGTGCCTGGAGTACTCCCGGGTATACCGGGGAGCTGTTTTTT; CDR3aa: CAWSTPGYTGELFF
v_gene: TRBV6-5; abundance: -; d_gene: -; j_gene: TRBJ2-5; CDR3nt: TGTGCCAGCAGTCAGTCAGGTCCCGGTGAGACCCAGTACTTC; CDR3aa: CASSQSGPGETQYF
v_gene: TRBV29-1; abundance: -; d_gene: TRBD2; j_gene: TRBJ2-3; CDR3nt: TGCAGCGCTGGAGCGGGGGTGAGAGATACGCAGTATTTT; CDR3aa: CSAGAGVRDTQYF
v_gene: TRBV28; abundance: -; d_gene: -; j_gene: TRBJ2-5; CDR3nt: TGTGCCAGCAATCAAGAGGGCGGATACCAAGAGACCCAGTACTTC; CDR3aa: CASNQEGGYQETQYF
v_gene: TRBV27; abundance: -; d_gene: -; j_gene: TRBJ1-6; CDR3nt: TGTGCCAGCAGTTTAAGAAATCGGGGAATATCGGAGTCACCCCTCCACTTT; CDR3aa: CASSLRNRGISESPLHF
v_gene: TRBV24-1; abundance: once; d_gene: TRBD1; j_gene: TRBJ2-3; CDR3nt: TGTGCCACCAGTGATGGGACAGGGGGTCGCACAGATACGCAGTATTTT; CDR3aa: CATSDGTGGRTDTQYF
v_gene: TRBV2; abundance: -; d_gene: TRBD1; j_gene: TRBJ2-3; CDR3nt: TGTGCCAGCAGTGATAGGAGACAGGGAAGCGGCACAGATACGCAGTATTTT; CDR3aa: CASSDRRQGSGTDTQYF
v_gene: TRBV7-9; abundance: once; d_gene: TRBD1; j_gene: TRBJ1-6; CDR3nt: TGTGCCAGCAGCCAATGGACAGGGTCCGCCGGGAGTTCACCCCTCCACTTT; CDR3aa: CASSQWTGSAGSSPLHF
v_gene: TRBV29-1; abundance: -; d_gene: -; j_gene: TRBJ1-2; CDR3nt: TGCAGCGTTGAAGATAGAAGTGGCGGGAAACGGTCAGGAGGCTACACCTTC; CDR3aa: CSVEDRSGGKRSGGYTF
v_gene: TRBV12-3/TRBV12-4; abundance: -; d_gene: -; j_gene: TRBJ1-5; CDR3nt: TGTGCCAGCAGCCTGGGAGTGAATCAGCCCCAGCATTTT; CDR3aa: CASSLGVNQPQHF
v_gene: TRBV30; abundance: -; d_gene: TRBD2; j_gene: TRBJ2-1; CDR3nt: TGTGCCTGGAGTAGGGGACTACAGAATGAGCAGTTCTTC; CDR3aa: CAWSRGLQNEQFF
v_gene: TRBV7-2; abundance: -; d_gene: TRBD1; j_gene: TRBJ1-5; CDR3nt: TGTGCCAGCAGACCAGACAGGGGGCGCTTGTTCGGTCAGCCCCAGCATTTT; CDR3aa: CASRPDRGRLFGQPQHF
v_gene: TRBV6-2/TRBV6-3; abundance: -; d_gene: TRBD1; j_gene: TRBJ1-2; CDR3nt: TGTGCCAGCAGTTACTCGGGGACAGTCCTCGGCTACACCTTC; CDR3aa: CASSYSGTVLGYTF
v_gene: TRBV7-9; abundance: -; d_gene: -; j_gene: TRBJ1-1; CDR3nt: TGTGCCAGCAGCTTAGGAGGGAGGGCTGAAGCTTTCTTT; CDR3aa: CASSLGGRAEAFF
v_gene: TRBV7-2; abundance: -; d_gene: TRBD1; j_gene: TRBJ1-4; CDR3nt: TGTGCCAGCCGTTGGACAGGTGATGAGGAAAAACTGTTTTTT; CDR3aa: CASRWTGDEEKLFF
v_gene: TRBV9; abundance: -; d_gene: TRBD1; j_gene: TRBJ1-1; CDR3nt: TGTGCCAGCAGCGTCTCAGGGGGCCCCAACACTGAAGCTTTCTTT; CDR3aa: CASSVSGGPNTEAFF
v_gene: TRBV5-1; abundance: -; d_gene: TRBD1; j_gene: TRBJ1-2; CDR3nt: TGCGCCAGCAGCTCGGGACAGGGTAAAGTCTATGGCTACACCTTC; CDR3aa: CASSSGQGKVYGYTF
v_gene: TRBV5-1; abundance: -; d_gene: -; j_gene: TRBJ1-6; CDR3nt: TGCGCCAGCAGCTTGGAGGAGGGGTGGAATTCACCCCTCCACTTT; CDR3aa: CASSLEEGWNSPLHF
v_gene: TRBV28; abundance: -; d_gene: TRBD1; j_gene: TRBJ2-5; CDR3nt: TGTGCCAGCAGCCCTGGGACAGGGTTTCAAGAGACCCAGTACTTC; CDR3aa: CASSPGTGFQETQYF
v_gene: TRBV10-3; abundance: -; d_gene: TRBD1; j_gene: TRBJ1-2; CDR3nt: TGTGCCATCAGACAAGGTTGGGCGACAGGGGGTACCTCTGGCTACACCTTC; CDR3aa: CAIRQGWATGGTSGYTF
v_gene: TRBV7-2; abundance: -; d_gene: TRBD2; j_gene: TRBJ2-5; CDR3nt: TGTGCCAGCAGCTTAGGTGGTCTAGCGGGGGGGAGAGAGACCCAGTACTTC; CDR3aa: CASSLGGLAGGRETQYF
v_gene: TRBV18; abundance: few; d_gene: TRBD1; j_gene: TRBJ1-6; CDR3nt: TGTGCCAGCTCACAGTCCCAGGGGGCGATTTTTAATTCACCCCTCCACTTT; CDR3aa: CASSQSQGAIFNSPLHF
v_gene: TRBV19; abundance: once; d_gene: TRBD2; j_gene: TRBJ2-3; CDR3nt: TGTGCCAGTAGGACCCGGACTAGCGGGGGGACAGATACGCAGTATTTT; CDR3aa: CASRTRTSGGTDTQYF
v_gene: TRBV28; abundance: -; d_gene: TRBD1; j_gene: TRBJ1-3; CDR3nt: TGTGCCAGGAACCGGGACAGTGGTGTTTACACCATATATTTT; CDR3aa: CARNRDSGVYTIYF
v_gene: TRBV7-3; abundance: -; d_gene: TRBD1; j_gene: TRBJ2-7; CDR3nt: TGTGCCAGCAGCTTAACGCCACAGGGGATTAATTCCTACGAGCAGTACTTC; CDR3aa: CASSLTPQGINSYEQYF